The clone carrying this T cell receptor (beta chain) was detected ten times or more. What it recognizes is unknown. This specimen comes from a study of blood T cells in healthy people across ages. Study-wide results and caveats: Researchers judged that diversity estimates from one million T cells fell short of true values.

The authors ran a second PCR of roughly 6 to 12 cycles using a sample-barcoded 5' primer and a J-beta primer mix. A minimum of 3 million CDR3-containing paired-end reads was obtained for each sample. Using its own MiXCR run on the 5' RACE reads, TCRdb lists one record per CDR3 protein. The sample lists approximately 1,700,000 distinct CDR3 sequences, 35% to 50% occurring once. Germline V gene sequence: CDR1 SQVTM, CDR2 ANQGSEA. The CDR3 extends over 13 amino acids. The ends lost 4 bases at V and 1 base at J; junction bases unmatched: 2. The chain combines TRBV29-1 with TRBJ1-2, with 8 bases lining up with TRBD1. Sequenced material: blood. The sequence was collected from a human donor in good health. The CDR3 bases are TGCAGCGTTGGACAGGGGTTTAACTATGGCTACACCTTC. Translated: CSVGQGFNYGYTF.